The 25 T cell receptor beta chains given below trace back to one sample, sequenced in a study of T cells in Graves' hyperthyroidism and ophthalmopathy. Amplification of TCR beta CDR3 regions used RNA as the template. The HTBI primer set drove a first-round RT-PCR of the TCR CDR3. TCRdb re-called the multiplex PCR reads through MiXCR, storing one row per CDR3 protein. The sample has hundreds of thousands of distinct CDR3 sequences, roughly 14% seen once. Material for sequencing was blood. These receptor sequences come from a woman aged 30 to 39 with Graves' hyperthyroidism.

This clonotype was counted many times. CDR3 DNA: TGTGCCAGCAGTGAGCGGGGGACAACGAGGTACTTC. Residues: CASSERGTTRYF. The rearrangement links TRBV2 to TRBJ2-5, with D maybe TRBD2 (7 bases). CDR3 length equals 12 residues. V was trimmed by 3 bases and J by 13 bases, leaving 15 bases between them. Germline V lookup: CDR1 SNHLY, CDR2 FYNNEI.

This clonotype has at least ten counts. J is TRBJ2-2 and V is TRBV7-3; either TRBD1 or TRBD2 may fit D (5 bases each). The CDR3 is 14 residues long. Germline CDR1 and CDR2: SGHTA and FQGTGA. The V end was cut by 2 bases, the J end by 5 bases, with 9 bases between. The CDR3 is CASSLGWGTGELFF. The CDR3 DNA follows: TGTGCCAGCAGCTTAGGATGGGGGACCGGGGAGCTGTTTTTT.

This clonotype was seen repeatedly, ten times or more. The chain uses TRBV20-1 and TRBJ1-5; 7 nucleotides line up with TRBD1. Germline V lookup: CDR1 DFQATT, CDR2 SNEGSKA (reference sequence). The J segment lost 3 bases and the V segment lost 6 bases, leaving 5 bases of the junction unmatched. CDR3 length equals 13 residues. CDR3 bases: TGCAGTGCAAGGGGACAGCTCAATCAGCCCCAGCATTTT. This gives the protein CSARGQLNQPQHF.

The chain couples TRBV19 to TRBJ1-6; 9 bases are shared with TRBD1. J lost 10 bases, V lost 7 bases, and 11 bases had no gene match. CDR3 length equals 15 residues. Germline lookup yields CDR1 LNHDA and CDR2 SQIVND (reference sequence). The DNA of the CDR3 is TGTGCCAGTAAGATAGGACAGGGGTATCGGTCACCCCTCCACTTT. Its protein is CASKIGQGYRSPLHF.

This clonotype has at least ten counts. This chain links TRBV29-1 with TRBJ1-5; possible D gene TRBD1, 5 bases. Germline values: CDR1 SQVTM, CDR2 ANQGSEA. V gave up 6 bases and J gave up 1 base, with 10 bases separating them. The CDR3 is 13 amino acids. The CDR3 reads CSVLGGSNQPQHF. The CDR3 DNA sequence: TGCAGCGTCCTGGGGGGAAGCAATCAGCCCCAGCATTTT.

This sequence joins TRBV25-1 and TRBJ2-3, with D maybe TRBD2 (6 bases). Per germline, CDR1 MGHDK and CDR2 SYGVNS. The CDR3 loop spans 22 amino acids. Deletions cut 8 bases from V and 2 bases from J, with 38 bases between. The CDR3: CASLRILRWWREGRPFTDTQYF. The CDR3 coding sequence is TGTGCCAGCCTGCGGATTCTCCGTTGGTGGAGGGAAGGCCGCCCATTCACAGATACGCAGTATTTT.

This chain joins TRBV5-1 and TRBJ1-5; D perhaps matches TRBD1 (5 bases). V lost 3 bases, J lost 6 bases, and 16 bases lay in between. Germline CDR1 and CDR2: SGHRS and YFSETQ. The CDR3 runs 15 residues. The CDR3 nucleotides read TGCGCCAGCAGCTCCAGCCCGGGGGTCACTCAGCCCCAGCATTTT. This codes for CASSSSPGVTQPQHF.

This clonotype was seen ten or more times. This chain joins TRBV20-1 and TRBJ1-4, with D uncertain. Trimming stripped 6 bases from V and 2 bases from J, with 10 bases between. CDR1 is DFQATT, CDR2 SNEGSKA, per germline (reference sequence). This CDR3 is 13 amino acids long. The CDR3 here is CSANGFTNEKLFF. CDR3 sequence (DNA): TGCAGTGCGAACGGGTTTACTAATGAAAAACTGTTTTTT.

This clonotype was detected a few times. A much larger clonotype is one base distant, so this may be a read error. This rearrangement joins TRBV28 to TRBJ1-1; D ambiguous. Looked up from germline, CDR1 is MDHEN and CDR2 is SYDVKM. CDR3 size: 15 residues. CDR3 DNA: TGTGCCAGCGGTTTCGGGGTATTAATGAACACTGAAGCTTTCTTT. Residues: CASGFGVLMNTEAFF.

This clonotype occurred once. This sequence joins TRBV18 and TRBJ2-7; TRBD1 is a possible D gene (5 bases). The germline CDR1 and CDR2 sequences are KGHSH and LQKENI. The CDR3 runs to 15 residues. The germline V and J ends were trimmed by 0 bases and 4 bases, with 13 bases remaining between them. The chain's CDR3 is CASSPPGWGSYEQYF. The CDR3 DNA follows: TGTGCCAGCTCACCACCGGGATGGGGCTCGTACGAGCAGTACTTC.

This clonotype was counted only a few times. The chain joins TRBV19 to TRBJ2-7; 7 bases are shared with TRBD2. Germline lookup yields CDR1 LNHDA and CDR2 SQIVND (reference sequence). This CDR3 has 13 residues. V was pared by 6 bases and J by 4 bases, with 6 bases of the junction left unmatched. CDR3 sequence: CASSRDYQYEQYF. As DNA, the CDR3 is TGTGCCAGTAGCCGGGACTACCAATACGAGCAGTACTTC.

This clonotype has just a few counts. This sequence joins TRBV19 and TRBJ2-7, with D uncertain. The V end was cut by 6 bases, the J end by 7 bases, with 16 bases between. CDR3 length equals 13 residues. The germline V gene encodes CDR1 LNHDA and CDR2 SQIVND (reference sequence). In DNA form, the CDR3 reads TGTGCCAGTAGCGTCGCGGCAGGTAGGGAGCAGTACTTC. It translates to CASSVAAGREQYF. Full variable domain (outside the CDR3, taken from reference TRBV19 and TRBJ2-7): DGGITQSPKYLFRKEGQNVTLSCEQNLNHDAMYWYRQDPGQGLRLIYYSQIVNDFQKGDIAEGYSVSREKKESFPLTVTSAQKNPTAFYLCASSVAAGREQYFGPGTRLTVT.

This clonotype has at least ten counts. The genes are TRBV11-2 and TRBJ2-1; TRBD2 matches at 11 bases. With V trimmed by 5 bases and J by 5 bases, 5 bases remained unmatched. The length of the CDR3 is 15 residues. The germline V gene has CDR1 SGHAT and CDR2 FQNNGV. The CDR3 loop reads CASSVGLAVHNEQFF. DNA of the CDR3: TGTGCCAGCAGCGTGGGACTAGCGGTTCACAATGAGCAGTTCTTC.

In its sample, this clonotype was seen many times. The chain has TRBV28 and TRBJ1-1, with D maybe TRBD1 (6 bases). Trimming removed 6 bases at V and 1 base at J, with 18 bases between. CDR3 length equals 16 residues. CDR1 is MDHEN, CDR2 SYDVKM, per germline. CDR3 DNA sequence: TGTGCCAGCAGATTGAGGGGGGGGAGAGGGAACACTGAAGCTTTCTTT. This encodes CASRLRGGRGNTEAFF.

This clonotype was picked up many times. The chain recombines TRBV5-6 with TRBJ1-2; D is undetermined. The CDR3 runs to 12 residues. Germline CDR1 reads SGHDT; CDR2 reads YYEEEE. Trimming removed 2 bases at V and 8 bases at J, with 10 bases between. The CDR3 sequence: CASSFSVGGYTF. The CDR3, as DNA: TGTGCCAGCAGCTTCTCAGTTGGCGGCTACACCTTC.

This clonotype has more than one count but fewer than ten. The CDR3 DNA is TGCAGTGCTATACATAAGGAACAAATTTTTCAAGAGACCCAGTACTTC. Amino acids: CSAIHKEQIFQETQYF. The chain carries TRBV20-1 and TRBJ2-5; no definite D call. CDR3 size: 16 residues. V lost 4 bases and J lost 2, with 20 bases in between. Germline V gene data show CDR1 as DFQATT and CDR2 as SNEGSKA (reference sequence).

This clonotype was counted between two and nine times. The J gene is TRBJ1-3, the V gene TRBV2, with D possibly matching TRBD1 (5 bases). Germline V gene lookup returns CDR1 SNHLY and CDR2 FYNNEI. The CDR3 extends over 18 amino acids. V was clipped by 0 bases and J by 0 bases, with 15 bases between them. In nucleotides, the CDR3 is TGTGCCAGCAGTGAAGCGCTTGCGACAGCGGCCTCTGGAAACACCATATATTTT. It is translated as CASSEALATAASGNTIYF.

J is TRBJ1-5 and V is TRBV20-1; D call uncertain. Germline lookup yields CDR1 DFQATT and CDR2 SNEGSKA (reference sequence). This CDR3 comprises 12 residues. V was trimmed by 6 bases and J by 9 bases, leaving 15 bases between them. The chain's CDR3 is CSAGIPPGPQHF. CDR3 sequence (DNA): TGCAGTGCGGGTATTCCTCCGGGGCCCCAGCATTTT.

This clonotype was observed a few times. The chain couples TRBV7-9 to TRBJ2-1, with TRBD2 matching 11 bases. CDR1 SEHNR and CDR2 FQNEAQ come from the germline V gene (reference sequence). Trimming cost V 5 bases and J 7 bases; bases outside gene matches: 10. CDR3 length equals 16 residues. For the CDR3, the DNA is TGTGCCAGCAGCCCAAATAGCGGGAGGGCCGGAAATGAGCAGTTCTTC. This codes for CASSPNSGRAGNEQFF.

This clonotype was seen repeatedly, ten times or more. The genes are TRBV3-1 and TRBJ2-7, with D perhaps TRBD2 (5 bases). V was trimmed by 5 bases and J by 0 bases, leaving 17 bases between them. The CDR3 length is 16 residues. The germline V gene has CDR1 LGHDT and CDR2 YNNKEL (reference sequence). CDR3 coding DNA: TGTGCCAGCAGCTCTCGGTCGGCGGGCAGCTCCTACGAGCAGTACTTC. It codes for CASSSRSAGSSYEQYF.

This clonotype has a count of ten or more. The gene calls are TRBV30 and TRBJ2-3; possibly TRBD1 for D (6 bases). The CDR3 has 13 residues. Per germline, CDR1 GTSNPN and CDR2 SVGIG (reference sequence). Trimming pared 8 bases from V and 6 bases from J, leaving 18 bases between. CDR3 in DNA: TGTGCCGGAACAGGGTCGCGGACGGATACGCAGTATTTT. Translating gives CAGTGSRTDTQYF. The full variable domain, in which reference TRBV30 and TRBJ2-3 provide the parts outside the CDR3, is SQTIHQWPATLVQPVGSPLSLECTVEGTSNPNLYWYRQAAGRGLQLLFYSVGIGQISSEVPQNLSASRPQDRQFILSSKKLLLSDSGFYLCAGTGSRTDTQYFGPGTRLTVL.

This clonotype was observed a few times. This rearrangement joins TRBV5-1 to TRBJ1-4, with 8 bases matching TRBD1. Looked up from germline, CDR1 is SGHRS and CDR2 is YFSETQ. The CDR3 length is 15 residues. The ends lost 4 bases at V and 7 bases at J; junction bases unmatched: 9. In DNA, the CDR3 is TGCGCCAGCAGCATTCAAACAGGGGGTGGTGAAAAACTGTTTTTT. Protein product: CASSIQTGGGEKLFF.

The V gene is TRBV7-2, the J gene TRBJ1-3; TRBD1 aligns across 7 bases. Germline V gene data show CDR1 as SGHTA and CDR2 as FQGNSA. V was pared by 4 bases and J by 2 bases, with 5 bases of the junction left unmatched. The CDR3 sequence is 15 residues long. CDR3 loop: CASSYTGDPGNTIYF. CDR3 coding DNA: TGTGCCAGCAGCTATACAGGGGACCCTGGAAACACCATATATTTT.

As to this clonotype: A much larger clone sits a single nucleotide away, making a read error possible. The chain carries TRBV29-1 and TRBJ2-5; D is possibly TRBD1 (5 bases). CDR3 length equals 11 residues. Germline V gene sequence: CDR1 SQVTM, CDR2 ANQGSEA. In nucleotides, the CDR3 is TGCAACCTCCAGGGTAAAGAGACCCAGTACTTC. Encoded protein: CNLQGKETQYF.

This clonotype has only a few counts. This chain links TRBV6-1 with TRBJ2-7; 8 bases are a match to TRBD2. The CDR3 has 13 residues. The V gene's germline CDR1 is MNHNS and CDR2 SASEGT. The J segment lost 4 bases and the V segment lost 9 bases, leaving 8 bases of the junction unmatched. The CDR3 DNA follows: TGTGCCAGGGATGGACTAGCTTTATACGAGCAGTACTTC. Protein product: CARDGLALYEQYF.